This T cell receptor (beta chain) is from a study of radiotherapy plus CTLA-4 blockade in lung cancer. Background on the study: There were objective responses in approximately 20% of patients, and around 32% had disease control. Study-level results: An expansion of tumor-derived TCR clones occurred in blood after radiotherapy plus ipilimumab.

A word on this clone: Its antigen is not identified.

Between the trimmed V and J ends, which lost 4 bases and 13 bases, there was a span of 13 bases. The CDR3 is made up of 12 amino acids. The V gene's germline CDR1 is SGHDN and CDR2 FVKESK. TCRdb's copy holds only in-frame clones and misses some; the assay was immunoSEQ multiplex PCR. The data contain 70,000 to 95,000 clones, around 86% of them singletons. The clonotype was recovered from a human donor with non-small cell lung cancer that progressed on radiotherapy plus ipilimumab. Sequencing was performed on peripheral blood, taken from a patient treated with radiotherapy plus ipilimumab. The chain links TRBV14 to TRBJ1-4, with D maybe TRBD1 (5 bases). CDR3 protein: CASSRGEVPLFF. CDR3 in DNA: TGTGCCAGCAGCCGGGGGGAGGTCCCACTGTTTTTT.